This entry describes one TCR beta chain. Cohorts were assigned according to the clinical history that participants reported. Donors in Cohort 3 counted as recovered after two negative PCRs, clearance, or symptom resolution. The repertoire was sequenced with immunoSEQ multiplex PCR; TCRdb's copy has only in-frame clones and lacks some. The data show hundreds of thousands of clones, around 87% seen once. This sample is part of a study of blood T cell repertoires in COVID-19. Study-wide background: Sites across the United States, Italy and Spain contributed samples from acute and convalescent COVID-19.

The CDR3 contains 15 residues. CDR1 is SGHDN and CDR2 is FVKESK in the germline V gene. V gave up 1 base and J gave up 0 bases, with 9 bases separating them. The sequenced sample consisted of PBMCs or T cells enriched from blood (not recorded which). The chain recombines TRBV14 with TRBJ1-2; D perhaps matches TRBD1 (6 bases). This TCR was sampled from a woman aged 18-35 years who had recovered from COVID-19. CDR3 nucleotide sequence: TGTGCCAGCAGCCAAGCCCCAGGGGCTAACTATGGCTACACCTTC. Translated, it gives CASSQAPGANYGYTF.